Following are 30 T cell receptor beta chains from one sample sequenced in a study of shared clonotypes between healthy human individuals. Profiled with immunoSEQ multiplex PCR; TCRdb holds only in-frame clones, not every one. The data show 700,000 or so clones, 72% seen once. Sequenced material: memory CD4+ T cells sorted from blood. The subset here: CD45RA-negative fraction. These receptors came from a woman aged 25 to 39 in good health.

The chain couples TRBV4-2 to TRBJ1-2; 7 bases are a match to TRBD1. CDR1 and CDR2 (germline): LGHNA, YNFKEQ. The CDR3 consists of 15 residues. The ends lost 3 bases at V and 5 bases at J; junction bases unmatched: 9. The CDR3: CASSQTGTASYGYTF. As DNA, the CDR3 is TGTGCCAGCAGCCAGACTGGGACAGCGAGTTATGGCTACACCTTC.

The V call is TRBV18, the J call TRBJ2-7; D call uncertain. CDR3 size: 14 residues. In germline, CDR1 is KGHSH, CDR2 LQKENI. V was cut by 2 bases and J by 3 bases, with 11 bases left in between. The DNA for the CDR3 is TGTGCCAGCTCACCATCCAATTTCGGCTACGAGCAGTACTTC. Translated, it gives CASSPSNFGYEQYF.

This clone was counted at least ten times. The chain recombines TRBV2 with TRBJ1-4, with TRBD1 matching 7 bases. Losses at the gene ends were 6 bases for V and 7 bases for J; bases not matched to a gene: 8. CDR3 length equals 14 residues. Germline CDR1 and CDR2: SNHLY and FYNNEI. CDR3 DNA sequence: TGTGCCAGCAGCCTGGCAGGGGGAGGTGAAAAACTGTTTTTT. The encoded protein is CASSLAGGGEKLFF.

The V and J genes are TRBV5-1 and TRBJ1-1, with 8 positions matching TRBD1. The germline V gene encodes CDR1 SGHRS and CDR2 YFSETQ. There are 14 residues in the CDR3. Trimming cost V 3 bases and J 3 bases; bases outside gene matches: 4. CDR3 bases: TGCGCCAGCAGCTCTGGACAGGGTTACACTGAAGCTTTCTTT. It specifies CASSSGQGYTEAFF.

This clone was counted a few times. The rearrangement links TRBV29-1 to TRBJ2-3; 7 bases map to TRBD2. This CDR3 has 14 residues. Looked up from germline, CDR1 is SQVTM and CDR2 is ANQGSEA. J gave up 5 bases and V 3 bases, and 8 bases lay outside the gene matches. The DNA for the CDR3 is TGCAGCGTTGATCAGGCGGGAGTAGGAGATACGCAGTATTTT. Translated: CSVDQAGVGDTQYF.

The chain joins TRBV4-2 to TRBJ1-1; D remains unclear. There are 12 residues in the CDR3. The V gene lost 4 bases and the J gene lost 7 bases, with 10 bases spanning the gap. Germline CDR1 and CDR2: LGHNA and YNFKEQ. The CDR3 region has the DNA TGTGCCAGCAGCCTCCGGGAGGGTGAAGCTTTCTTT. Protein: CASSLREGEAFF.

The rearrangement joins TRBV19 to TRBJ1-2; D ambiguous. The germline V gene encodes CDR1 LNHDA and CDR2 SQIVND (reference sequence). V dropped 11 bases and J dropped 1 base, with 5 bases sitting between them. This CDR3 is built from 10 residues. The CDR3 DNA is TGTGCCGGGTATAACTATGGCTACACCTTC. Its translation: CAGYNYGYTF.

V is TRBV4-1 and J is TRBJ1-2, with D tentatively TRBD1 (6 bases). The CDR3 is made up of 17 amino acids. CDR1 MGHRA and CDR2 YSYEKL come from the germline V gene. V was shortened by 1 base and J by 4 bases, with 19 bases between the two germline ends. CDR3 sequence reads: CASSQVEGVLTFYGYTF. For the CDR3, the DNA is TGCGCCAGCAGCCAAGTAGAGGGGGTCCTGACGTTCTATGGCTACACCTTC.

Many counts were recorded for this clone. The CDR3 spells CATKGQSSYEQYF. The DNA for the CDR3 is TGTGCCACCAAGGGCCAGTCCTCCTACGAGCAGTACTTC. J is TRBJ2-7 and V is TRBV19, with no clear D. The V and J ends lost 10 bases and 0 bases respectively, with 13 bases between them. In germline, CDR1 is LNHDA, CDR2 SQIVND (reference sequence). The CDR3 consists of 13 residues.

The rearrangement links TRBV6-6 to TRBJ2-1, with 11 nucleotides matching TRBD2. Germline CDR1 reads MNHNY; CDR2 reads SVGAGI (reference sequence). V lost 6 bases to trimming and J lost 3 bases; unmatched junction nucleotides: 4. This CDR3 contains 15 residues. The CDR3 loop is CASRVGTSGYNEQFF. CDR3 nucleotide sequence: TGTGCCAGCAGAGTAGGGACTAGCGGCTACAATGAGCAGTTCTTC.

Remarks on this clone: This sample includes further DNA sequences coding for the same CDR3. The chain combines TRBV7-9 with TRBJ1-2, with TRBD1 matching 8 bases. The V gene end was trimmed by 5 bases and the J gene end by 8 bases; junction bases not matched to a gene: 10. The CDR3 is 14 residues long. The germline gives CDR1 SEHNR, CDR2 FQNEAQ (reference sequence). In DNA form, the CDR3 reads TGTGCCAGCAGCCTGCGACAGGGGACTTACGGCTACACCTTC. Protein sequence: CASSLRQGTYGYTF. The full variable domain, with the rest looked up from reference TRBV7-9 and TRBJ1-2, is DTGVSQNPRHKITKRGQNVTFRCDPISEHNRLYWYRQTLGQGPEFLTYFQNEAQLEKSRLLSDRFSAERPKGSFSTLEIQRTEQGDSAMYLCASSLRQGTYGYTFGSGTRLTVV.

The chain couples TRBV4-2 to TRBJ1-3; TRBD1 agrees at 7 bases. The CDR3 runs 15 residues. Germline values: CDR1 LGHNA, CDR2 YNFKEQ. V shed 1 base, J shed 4 bases, and the junction held 4 bases outside the gene matches. CDR3 protein: CASSQVRTGGNTIYF. DNA of the CDR3: TGTGCCAGCAGCCAAGTACGGACAGGCGGAAACACCATATATTTT.

The rearrangement uses TRBV14 and TRBJ1-2; 9 nucleotides agree with TRBD1. Germline CDR1 SGHDN, CDR2 FVKESK. The CDR3 covers 14 residues. V shed 1 base and J 6 bases; nucleotides not matched to a gene: 3. The CDR3: CASSQAGTGHGYTF. CDR3 DNA sequence: TGTGCCAGCAGCCAAGCCGGGACAGGGCATGGCTACACCTTC.

The V gene is TRBV18, the J gene TRBJ1-5; no reliable D call. V was trimmed by 2 bases and J by 6 bases, leaving 5 bases between them. Germline CDR1 and CDR2: KGHSH and LQKENI. The CDR3 is made up of 12 amino acids. The CDR3 sequence: CASSPGFQPQHF. The CDR3 bases are TGTGCCAGCTCACCAGGGTTTCAGCCCCAGCATTTT.

The chain couples TRBV9 to TRBJ2-3; D remains ambiguous. The CDR3 is 17 residues long. The germline V gene has CDR1 SGDLS and CDR2 YYNGEE. Trimming shortened V by 0 bases and J by 2 bases, and 16 bases separated the two germline ends. The CDR3 region has the DNA TGTGCCAGCAGCGTAGAAGGGTGGGAAGGGCCCACAGATACGCAGTATTTT. It specifies CASSVEGWEGPTDTQYF.

This clone was counted a few times. V gene TRBV6-5 combines with J gene TRBJ1-3; D gene unclear. Looked up from germline, CDR1 is MNHEY and CDR2 is SVGAGI. V was pared by 6 bases and J by 4 bases, with 10 bases between. This CDR3 spans 13 amino acids. CDR3 nucleotides: TGTGCCAGCAGAGACTGGGCGGGAAACACCATATATTTT. This codes for CASRDWAGNTIYF.

The chain combines TRBV29-1 with TRBJ1-1; D not resolved. V lost 8 bases and J 0 bases, leaving 13 bases between the germline ends. Germline V gene data show CDR1 as SQVTM and CDR2 as ANQGSEA. There are 13 residues in the CDR3. The CDR3 DNA sequence: TGCAGCACTTTAGGGTCCGTGAACACTGAAGCTTTCTTT. Its translation: CSTLGSVNTEAFF.

There are a few counts of this clone. Other DNA sequences from this sample encode an identical CDR3 as well. V is TRBV9 and J is TRBJ1-1, with TRBD1 matching over 7 bases. The CDR3 length is 14 residues. Germline CDR1 SGDLS, CDR2 YYNGEE. J gave up 1 base and V 0 bases, and 0 bases lay outside the gene matches. The CDR3 sequence: CASSVDRGNTEAFF. Here the CDR3 DNA reads TGTGCCAGCAGCGTAGACAGGGGGAACACTGAAGCTTTCTTT.

Worth noting for this clone: The same CDR3 arises from other DNA sequences in this sample as well. The J gene is TRBJ2-7, the V gene TRBV18, with TRBD1 matching 11 bases. The V gene's germline CDR1 is KGHSH and CDR2 LQKENI. The V segment lost 4 bases and the J segment 1 base; nucleotides outside the gene matches: 0. This CDR3 has 14 amino acids. The CDR3 coding sequence is TGTGCCAGCTCACGGGACAGGGGGTCCTACGAGCAGTACTTC. It is translated as CASSRDRGSYEQYF.

In its sample, this clone was seen once. The chain couples TRBV5-1 to TRBJ2-1; the D gene is possibly TRBD1 (6 bases). Deletions cut 1 base from V and 5 bases from J, with 16 bases between. This CDR3 contains 16 residues. Germline-derived CDR1 and CDR2 are SGHRS and YFSETQ. The CDR3 DNA sequence: TGCGCCAGCAGCTTGAAGCTAAGGGGGAGTCACAATGAGCAGTTCTTC. Its protein is CASSLKLRGSHNEQFF.

V gene TRBV28 combines with J gene TRBJ1-5, with 8 bases that match TRBD1. V dropped 6 bases and J dropped 7; count of bases not matched to a gene: 8. CDR1 MDHEN and CDR2 SYDVKM come from the germline V gene. This CDR3 has 14 amino acids. The CDR3 region has the DNA TGTGCCAGCAGGCGGACAGGGCGAAAACAGCCCCAGCATTTT. This translates into CASRRTGRKQPQHF.

This chain links TRBV7-2 with TRBJ2-7; D tentatively reads TRBD1 or TRBD2 (5 bases each). Germline loops: CDR1 SGHTA, CDR2 FQGNSA. The V gene lost 1 base and the J gene lost 2 bases, with 12 bases spanning the gap. The CDR3 length is 15 residues. DNA of the CDR3: TGTGCCAGCAGCTTAGGAGGGACCAGCCCCTACGAGCAGTACTTC. This translates into CASSLGGTSPYEQYF.

This sequence joins TRBV6-6 and TRBJ1-5; possible D gene TRBD1, 6 bases. V lost 7 bases to trimming and J lost 1 base, with 14 bases between them. Germline V gene sequence: CDR1 MNHNY, CDR2 SVGAGI (reference sequence). The CDR3 covers 15 residues. The CDR3 reads CASIRGAGSNQPQHF. The CDR3 DNA reads TGTGCCAGCATTCGGGGGGCAGGGAGCAATCAGCCCCAGCATTTT.

V usage is TRBV11-2 and J usage is TRBJ2-1; 9 bases are shared with TRBD2. Germline trimming cut 3 bases from V and 4 bases from J; bases unmatched to any gene: 4. The germline V gene has CDR1 SGHAT and CDR2 FQNNGV. The CDR3 sequence is 15 residues long. CDR3 nucleotide sequence: TGTGCCAGCAGCTTCGCTAGCGGGGCTTACAATGAGCAGTTCTTC. Protein sequence: CASSFASGAYNEQFF.

The chain recombines TRBV2 with TRBJ2-1; no clear D. Germline CDR1 reads SNHLY; CDR2 reads FYNNEI. Trimming stripped 5 bases from V and 4 bases from J, with 3 bases between. CDR3 size: 11 residues. The CDR3 DNA reads TGTGCCAGCAGTAAATACAATGAGCAGTTCTTC. Its translation: CASSKYNEQFF.

This rearrangement joins TRBV19 to TRBJ2-1, with 15 bases lining up with TRBD2. Germline trimming cut 4 bases from V and 7 bases from J; bases unmatched to any gene: 8. The CDR3 sequence is 17 residues long. From germline, CDR1 is LNHDA and CDR2 SQIVND (reference sequence). CDR3 protein: CASSTFGGTSGGNEQFF. The CDR3 DNA sequence: TGTGCCAGTAGTACTTTTGGTGGGACTAGCGGGGGGAATGAGCAGTTCTTC.

The chain is built from TRBV28 and TRBJ2-3; 9 bases align to TRBD2. Trimming cost V 7 bases and J 2 bases; bases outside gene matches: 10. Per germline, CDR1 MDHEN and CDR2 SYDVKM. The CDR3 is 16 amino acids. The DNA of the CDR3 is TGTGCCAGCACCTTAGCGGGAGTCTCAACCACAGATACGCAGTATTTT. Its protein product is CASTLAGVSTTDTQYF.

The rearrangement uses TRBV10-3 and TRBJ2-3, with D unclear. CDR1 and CDR2 from the germline V gene are ENHRY and SYGVKD. This CDR3 spans 16 amino acids. V shed 4 bases and J shed 6 bases, with 20 bases lying between them. The CDR3 is CAISVLLLGVADTQYF. In DNA, the CDR3 is TGTGCCATCAGTGTTCTCCTCCTTGGGGTGGCGGATACGCAGTATTTT.

The gene calls are TRBV28 and TRBJ2-1; 7 nucleotides line up with TRBD1. Germline V gene sequence: CDR1 MDHEN, CDR2 SYDVKM. With V trimmed by 6 bases and J by 8 bases, 7 bases remained unmatched. This CDR3 spans 13 amino acids. The CDR3 DNA sequence: TGTGCCAGCAGGTTCCAACAGGGGCATGAGCAGTTCTTC. It specifies CASRFQQGHEQFF.

The chain recombines TRBV10-3 with TRBJ2-7; possible D gene TRBD2, 5 bases. The CDR3 runs to 15 residues. Trimming pared 0 bases from V and 3 bases from J, leaving 12 bases between. The germline V gene has CDR1 ENHRY and CDR2 SYGVKD. The CDR3 reads CAISESPGIRYEQYF. The CDR3 nucleotides read TGTGCCATCAGTGAGTCCCCGGGAATACGCTACGAGCAGTACTTC.